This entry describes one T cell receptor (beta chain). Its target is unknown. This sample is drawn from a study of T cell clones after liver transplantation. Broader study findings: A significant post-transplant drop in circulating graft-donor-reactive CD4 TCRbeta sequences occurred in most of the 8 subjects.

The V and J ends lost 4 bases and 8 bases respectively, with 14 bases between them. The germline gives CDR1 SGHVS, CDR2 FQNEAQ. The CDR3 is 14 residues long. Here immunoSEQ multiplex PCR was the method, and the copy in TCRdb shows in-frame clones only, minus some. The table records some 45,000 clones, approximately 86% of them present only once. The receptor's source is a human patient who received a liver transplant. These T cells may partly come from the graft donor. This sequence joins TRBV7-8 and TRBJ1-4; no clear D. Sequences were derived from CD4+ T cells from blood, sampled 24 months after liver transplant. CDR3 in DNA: TGTGCCAGCAGCTCCGCCGGTGACACAGAAAAACTGTTTTTT. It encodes CASSSAGDTEKLFF.